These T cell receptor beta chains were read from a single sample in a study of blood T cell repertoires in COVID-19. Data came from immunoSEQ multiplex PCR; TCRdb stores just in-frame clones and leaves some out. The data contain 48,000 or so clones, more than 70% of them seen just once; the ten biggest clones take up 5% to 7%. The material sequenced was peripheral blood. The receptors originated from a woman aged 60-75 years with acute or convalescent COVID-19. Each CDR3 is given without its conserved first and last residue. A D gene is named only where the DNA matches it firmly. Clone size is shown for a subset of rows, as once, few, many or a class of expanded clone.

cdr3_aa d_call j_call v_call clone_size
ATSDEANEQF NA TRBJ2-1 TRBV24-1 NA
ASSPGQPYEQY NA TRBJ2-7 TRBV3-1/TRBV3-2 medium-sized
ATSRSGRRRELF NA TRBJ2-2 TRBV15 NA
ASSLYRGQEYEQY TRBD1 TRBJ2-7 TRBV7-2 NA
ASGTGGFGYT TRBD1 TRBJ1-2 TRBV28 NA
ASSVAEDSSSPLH NA TRBJ1-6 TRBV9 NA
ASSKSGTANNEQF TRBD1 TRBJ2-1 TRBV5-1 NA
ASSQDRGQGGYT TRBD1 TRBJ1-2 TRBV3-1/TRBV3-2 NA
ASSQAGQGIPYEQY TRBD1 TRBJ2-7 TRBV4-2 NA
SARTGGDYGYT TRBD1 TRBJ1-2 TRBV29-1 NA
ASSVLGLAGDTGELF TRBD2 TRBJ2-2 TRBV5-4 NA